This entry lists 9 T cell receptor beta chains sequenced from one sample in a study of cytomegalovirus exposure and HLA in healthy donors. With 60 Vbeta and 13 Jbeta primers, the PCR was carried out. Clones were read by immunoSEQ multiplex PCR, and TCRdb kept only the in-frame ones, dropping some. The sample lists approximately 140,000 clones; roughly 63% were seen once. Material for sequencing was PBMCs. These receptors originate from a woman aged 60-75 years in good health and CMV-seropositive.

The rearrangement uses TRBV28 and TRBJ2-7, with 13 nucleotides matching TRBD2. V trimming: 6 bases; J trimming: 3 bases; junction bases outside the gene matches: 14. Germline CDR1 is MDHEN and CDR2 is SYDVKM. This CDR3 region has 18 residues. As DNA, the CDR3 is TGTGCCAGCAGCCCCGAACTAGCGGGAGGGTACTACGACTACGAGCAGTACTTC. Translating it yields CASSPELAGGYYDYEQYF.

The chain has TRBV18 and TRBJ2-7, with a possible D match to TRBD1 (6 bases). Between the trimmed V and J ends, which lost 2 bases and 4 bases, there was a span of 15 bases. CDR1 and CDR2 (germline): KGHSH, LQKENI. The CDR3 has 15 amino acids. CDR3: CASSPSIQGGYEQYF. The CDR3 DNA is TGTGCCAGCTCACCATCGATACAGGGCGGGTACGAGCAGTACTTC.

The chain employs TRBV28 and TRBJ2-3; 11 nucleotides match TRBD2. This CDR3 contains 17 residues. J lost 6 bases, V lost 5 bases, and 13 bases had no gene match. Germline V lookup: CDR1 MDHEN, CDR2 SYDVKM. The CDR3 region is CASSAPFSGRASDTQYF. CDR3 nucleotides: TGTGCCAGCAGTGCCCCTTTTAGCGGGAGGGCCTCTGATACGCAGTATTTT.

This clone was seen more than once but under ten times. At one end the junction does not follow the germline gene, possibly because of a read error. The CDR3 DNA reads as TGTGCCAGCAGCCTAGCGGGAGATCGTTACAATGAGCAGTTCTTC. Its protein is CASSLAGDRYNEQFF. The chain carries TRBV7-2 and TRBJ2-1; TRBD2 aligns across 10 bases. Germline loops: CDR1 SGHTA, CDR2 FQGNSA. The length of the CDR3 is 15 residues.

V gene TRBV6-6 combines with J gene TRBJ2-1; possible D gene TRBD2, 5 bases. Trimming removed 2 bases at V and 7 bases at J, with 12 bases between. The germline V gene has CDR1 MNHNY and CDR2 SVGAGI (reference sequence). The CDR3 length is 14 residues. This CDR3 reads CASSYEPPGNEQFF. DNA of the CDR3: TGTGCCAGCAGTTACGAGCCTCCGGGGAATGAGCAGTTCTTC.

This clone has just a few counts. CDR3 loop: CASSPGQGGTEAFF. The CDR3 coding sequence is TGTGCCAGCAGCCCCGGACAGGGTGGGACTGAAGCTTTCTTT. This rearrangement joins TRBV9 to TRBJ1-1, with 8 bases that match TRBD1. V shed 4 bases, J shed 5 bases, and the junction held 7 bases outside the gene matches. Germline-derived CDR1 and CDR2 are SGDLS and YYNGEE. The CDR3 runs to 14 residues. The full variable domain, with the rest looked up from reference TRBV9 and TRBJ1-1, is DSGVTQTPKHLITATGQRVTLRCSPRSGDLSVYWYQQSLDQGLQFLIQYYNGEERAKGNILERFSAQQFPDLHSELNLSSLELGDSALYFCASSPGQGGTEAFFGQGTRLTVV.

This chain joins TRBV7-2 and TRBJ2-1; D unclear. CDR1 and CDR2 (germline): SGHTA, FQGNSA. CDR3 length equals 14 residues. V dropped 3 bases and J dropped 7 bases, with 13 bases sitting between them. The CDR3 sequence is CASSFLAVANEQFF. Written as DNA, the CDR3 is TGTGCCAGCAGCTTTCTGGCGGTGGCGAATGAGCAGTTCTTC.

The V call is TRBV20-1, the J call TRBJ2-3; 8 bases are a match to TRBD2. J was trimmed by 7 bases and V by 5 bases; bases with no gene match: 2. The germline V gene encodes CDR1 DFQATT and CDR2 SNEGSKA (reference sequence). CDR3 size: 11 residues. The CDR3 region is CSAFSGNTQYF. The CDR3 nucleotides are TGCAGTGCTTTTAGCGGGAATACGCAGTATTTT.

The gene calls are TRBV27 and TRBJ2-4; a weak D match, TRBD2 (6 bases). The CDR3 loop spans 17 amino acids. Trimming shortened V by 0 bases and J by 3 bases, and 15 bases separated the two germline ends. Germline CDR1 is MNHEY and CDR2 is SMNVEV (reference sequence). DNA for the CDR3: TGTGCCAGCAGTTTATCGCGGGGAATCGTTGTCAAAAACATTCAGTACTTC. Its protein product is CASSLSRGIVVKNIQYF.